This record covers a single TCR beta chain. Its specificity is unknown. Some clones are missing from TCRdb's copy, which holds only in-frame ones; the method was immunoSEQ multiplex PCR. Of around 150,000 clones listed, roughly 93% are singletons. This sample is drawn from a study of T cell responses to AZD1222 COVID-19 vaccine. Study-level results: Donors were chiefly white British, with a greater number of females, and clonal diversity was perhaps underestimated. Close to half of spike-specific TCRs reportedly recognize unmutated variant regions. Baseline antibody screening turned up just a handful of seropositive AZD1222 recipients. There were vaccine-associated CD4 TCRs across spike, dominant at 160-218 and 743-854.

This CDR3 has 11 amino acids. Trimming took 2 bases from V and 7 from J, leaving 6 bases between them. From germline, CDR1 is LGHDT and CDR2 YNNKEL (reference sequence). The specimen comprised peripheral blood, sampled 28 days after the second AZD1222 dose. This receptor was identified in an adult who received the AZD1222 COVID-19 vaccine. The rearrangement uses TRBV3-1 (or the pseudogene TRBV3-2) and TRBJ2-7; no clear D gene. The CDR3 coding sequence is TGTGCCAGCAGCCAACTTGGAGAGCAGTACTTC. Translating it yields CASSQLGEQYF.